This entry is about one T cell receptor (beta chain). Sequenced by immunoSEQ multiplex PCR; TCRdb stores in-frame clones only, minus some. The sample carries about 59,000 clones, less than 75% recorded once. The CDR3 has 18 amino acids. Germline CDR1 reads SGHVS; CDR2 reads FNYEAQ. Trimming at V came to 1 base and at J to 1 base, leaving 9 bases not matched to a gene. The data originate from a study of blood T cell repertoires in COVID-19. Study in general: Samples of COVID-19 (acute and convalescent) were obtained from the United States, Italy and Spain.

Sequenced: peripheral blood. This clonotype originated in a woman aged 70-85 years with acute or convalescent COVID-19. The chain is built from TRBV7-6 and TRBJ2-2; 7 positions match TRBD2. The chain's CDR3 is CASSLVRRGRQNTGELFF. CDR3 nucleotides: TGTGCCAGCAGCTTAGTTAGGCGGGGGAGACAGAACACCGGGGAGCTGTTTTTT.